This passage covers 27 T cell receptor beta chains from one sample sequenced in a study of blood T cell repertoires in COVID-19. Generated by immunoSEQ multiplex PCR, the TCRdb table keeps only in-frame clones and is missing some. Of under 250,000 clones detected, roughly 85% appear once; the ten largest clones hold 8.5% to 9.5%. The sequencing sample was made of PBMCs or T cells enriched from blood (not recorded which). All receptors come from a woman aged 45 to 65 with acute COVID-19.

The chain has TRBV18 and TRBJ2-5, with 12 bases matching TRBD2. The CDR3 has 15 amino acids. Germline V CDR1 and CDR2: KGHSH, LQKENI. J lost 4 bases, V lost 3 bases, and 3 bases had no gene match. Written as DNA, the CDR3 is TGTGCCAGCTCACCGACTAGCGGGGGATCAGAGACCCAGTACTTC. The encoded protein is CASSPTSGGSETQYF.

The chain joins TRBV2 to TRBJ2-5; 7 positions agree with TRBD2. The CDR3 consists of 13 residues. Germline lookup yields CDR1 SNHLY and CDR2 FYNNEI. Unmatched junction bases numbered 4, after V lost 4 bases and J lost 5 bases. The chain's CDR3 is CASSGEGLETQYF. Here the CDR3 DNA reads TGTGCCAGCAGTGGGGAGGGGTTGGAGACCCAGTACTTC.

The chain is built from TRBV6-5 and TRBJ2-2; possible D gene TRBD1, 6 bases. Trimming removed 8 bases from V and 5 bases from J, with 15 bases in between. The CDR3 spans 14 residues. Germline V gene lookup returns CDR1 MNHEY and CDR2 SVGAGI. CDR3 in amino acids: CASGAGTNTGELFF. In DNA, the CDR3 is TGTGCCAGCGGAGCCGGGACAAATACCGGGGAGCTGTTTTTT.

V and J are TRBV7-2 and TRBJ2-7, with a weak D call TRBD1 (6 bases). Germline values: CDR1 SGHTA, CDR2 FQGNSA. This CDR3 has 16 residues. V shed 5 bases and J shed 2 bases, with 19 bases lying between them. CDR3 nucleotides: TGTGCCAGCAGCCCCTTCGGACAGTTAATCCCCTACGAGCAGTACTTC. As protein: CASSPFGQLIPYEQYF.

The chain carries TRBV6-6 and TRBJ2-7, with 9 nucleotides matching TRBD1. Germline V gene lookup returns CDR1 MNHNY and CDR2 SVGAGI (reference sequence). Trimming took 5 bases from V and 1 from J; bases not matched to a gene: 15. The CDR3 is 18 residues long. The CDR3 region has the DNA TGTGCCAGCAGTCCTCACAGGGGGCTAGCCGAAAGGTCCTACGAGCAGTACTTC. Encoded protein: CASSPHRGLAERSYEQYF.

J is TRBJ1-1 and V is TRBV9; tentative D call: TRBD1 (6 bases). The V gene's germline CDR1 is SGDLS and CDR2 YYNGEE. V lost 6 bases and J lost 0, with 24 bases in between. The length of the CDR3 is 18 residues. The CDR3 DNA reads as TGTGCCAGCAAGGCCCCGGGGGGGCCCGGAAGGATGAACACTGAAGCTTTCTTT. Translation: CASKAPGGPGRMNTEAFF.

The gene calls are TRBV7-2 and TRBJ2-1; perhaps TRBD2 as D (7 bases). V dropped 10 bases and J dropped 5 bases, with 18 bases sitting between them. The CDR3 sequence is 14 residues long. Per the germline V gene, CDR1 is SGHTA and CDR2 is FQGNSA. CDR3 region: CAIPDRGGDNEQFF. The DNA for the CDR3 is TGTGCCATACCCGATAGGGGGGGTGACAATGAGCAGTTCTTC. Full variable domain (rest looked up from reference TRBV7-2 and TRBJ2-1): GAGVSQSPSNKVTEKGKDVELRCDPISGHTALYWYRQSLGQGLEFLIYFQGNSAPDKSGLPSDRFSAERTGGSVSTLTIQRTQQEDSAVYLCAIPDRGGDNEQFFGPGTRLTVL.

CDR3 loop: CASSATGARGDTQYF. The CDR3 nucleotides read TGTGCCAGCAGCGCGACAGGGGCGCGGGGAGATACGCAGTATTTT. The chain carries TRBV9 and TRBJ2-3; TRBD1 aligns across 8 bases. CDR1 SGDLS and CDR2 YYNGEE come from the germline V gene. There are 15 residues in the CDR3. Trimming at V came to 3 bases and at J to 5 bases, leaving 8 bases not matched to a gene.

The chain carries TRBV29-1 and TRBJ1-1, with 7 bases aligning to TRBD1. The CDR3 loop spans 13 amino acids. Looked up from germline, CDR1 is SQVTM and CDR2 is ANQGSEA. V lost 2 bases to trimming and J lost 6 bases; unmatched junction nucleotides: 6. CDR3 bases: TGCAGCGTTGAACTCACAGGGGTGGCTGAAGCTTTCTTT. Residues: CSVELTGVAEAFF.

The gene calls are TRBV18 and TRBJ1-2, with a tentative D call TRBD1 (6 bases). This CDR3 contains 16 residues. CDR1 is KGHSH, CDR2 LQKENI, per germline. Trimming took 2 bases from V and 2 from J, leaving 15 bases between them. The CDR3 region has the DNA TGTGCCAGCTCACCATTCCATGGGGACAAGAACTATGGCTACACCTTC. It yields the protein CASSPFHGDKNYGYTF.

The rearrangement joins TRBV18 to TRBJ2-5, with 7 positions matching TRBD1. Looked up from germline, CDR1 is KGHSH and CDR2 is LQKENI. V was pared by 1 base and J by 0 bases, with 5 bases of the junction left unmatched. This CDR3 has 16 residues. DNA of the CDR3: TGTGCCAGCTCACCACTGACAGGGTCGTACCAAGAGACCCAGTACTTC. Translation gives CASSPLTGSYQETQYF.

The chain joins TRBV6-1 to TRBJ1-3; the D is unclear. Trimming pared 2 bases from V and 4 bases from J, leaving 9 bases between. The length of the CDR3 is 14 residues. Germline V lookup: CDR1 MNHNS, CDR2 SASEGT. CDR3 DNA sequence: TGTGCCAGCAGTGAAAAGGCCGGGGGAAACACCATATATTTT. It encodes CASSEKAGGNTIYF.

The chain employs TRBV9 and TRBJ1-1; D unclear. Trimming stripped 0 bases from V and 1 base from J, with 4 bases between. The CDR3 runs to 13 residues. Germline loops: CDR1 SGDLS, CDR2 YYNGEE. The CDR3 loop is CASSVAQNTEAFF. CDR3 DNA sequence: TGTGCCAGCAGCGTAGCCCAGAACACTGAAGCTTTCTTT.

The rearrangement links TRBV12-5 to TRBJ1-4; 7 nucleotides align to TRBD1. The CDR3 runs 16 residues. CDR1 LGHNT and CDR2 FRNRAP come from the germline V gene. With 1 base clipped from V and 6 bases from J, the junction kept 8 bases outside the gene matches. The CDR3 spells CASGLGLTGSDEKLFF. The CDR3 bases are TGTGCTAGTGGTTTGGGTTTGACAGGGAGTGATGAAAAACTGTTTTTT. Full variable domain (remainder filled in from reference TRBV12-5 and TRBJ1-4): DARVTQTPRHKVTEMGQEVTMRCQPILGHNTVFWYRQTMMQGLELLAYFRNRAPLDDSGMPKDRFSAEMPDATLATLKIQPSEPRDSAVYFCASGLGLTGSDEKLFFGSGTQLSVL.

The chain links TRBV7-2 to TRBJ1-5; 7 bases line up with TRBD1. This CDR3 comprises 14 residues. J lost 3 bases, V lost 5 bases, and 4 bases had no gene match. Germline V gives CDR1 SGHTA, CDR2 FQGNSA. The CDR3 nucleotides are TGTGCCAGCAGCCCTGACAGGGCCAATCAGCCCCAGCATTTT. Translating it yields CASSPDRANQPQHF.

The genes are TRBV6-2 or TRBV6-3 and TRBJ1-1, with TRBD1 matching 11 bases. Germline values: CDR1 MNHEY, CDR2 SVGEGT. V lost 0 bases and J lost 6; bases outside the gene matches: 6. The CDR3 length is 16 residues. CDR3 residues: CASSYSKDRGLPEAFF. CDR3 nucleotide sequence: TGTGCCAGCAGTTACTCGAAGGACAGGGGGCTACCTGAAGCTTTCTTT.

This clone was seen a handful of times. The J gene is TRBJ2-3, the V gene TRBV6-4; maybe TRBD2 (5 bases). Germline CDR1 MRHNA, CDR2 SNTAGT. This CDR3 has 13 residues. Deletions cut 2 bases from V and 6 bases from J, with 9 bases between. The CDR3 protein is CASSDRPGDTQYF. The CDR3 DNA follows: TGTGCCAGCAGTGACCGGCCGGGGGATACGCAGTATTTT.

V usage is TRBV5-6 and J usage is TRBJ1-2; 7 bases match TRBD1. The J segment lost 3 bases and the V segment lost 0 bases, leaving 2 bases of the junction unmatched. The germline gives CDR1 SGHDT, CDR2 YYEEEE. The CDR3 consists of 14 residues. In DNA, the CDR3 is TGTGCCAGCAGCTTGGGACAGGGTTACTATGGCTACACCTTC. Translation: CASSLGQGYYGYTF.

The rearrangement uses TRBV5-1 and TRBJ2-3; 10 bases agree with TRBD2. CDR1 is SGHRS and CDR2 is YFSETQ in the germline V gene. The V and J ends lost 3 bases and 6 bases, in that order; junction bases with no gene match: 10. This CDR3 contains 16 residues. The CDR3 loop is CASSYTSGVILDTQYF. CDR3 DNA: TGCGCCAGCAGCTACACTAGCGGGGTTATATTGGATACGCAGTATTTT.

The V gene is TRBV2, the J gene TRBJ1-1, with D uncertain. V lost 5 bases and J lost 0, with 10 bases in between. In germline, CDR1 is SNHLY, CDR2 FYNNEI. The CDR3 loop spans 14 amino acids. CDR3 coding DNA: TGTGCCAGCAGTCTTCCCAGGTTGAACACTGAAGCTTTCTTT. Its protein product is CASSLPRLNTEAFF. The full variable domain, completed using reference TRBV2 and TRBJ1-1, is EPEVTQTPSHQVTQMGQEVILRCVPISNHLYFYWYRQILGQKVEFLVSFYNNEISEKSEIFDDQFSVERPDGSNFTLKIRSTKLEDSAMYFCASSLPRLNTEAFFGQGTRLTVV.

The chain employs TRBV6-1 and TRBJ2-7; TRBD2 might be the D (8 bases). V dropped 4 bases and J dropped 9 bases, with 25 bases sitting between them. CDR3 size: 16 residues. Per the germline V gene, CDR1 is MNHNS and CDR2 is SASEGT. CDR3: CASSAGGGSGSSRQYF. The DNA of the CDR3 is TGTGCCAGCAGTGCGGGAGGGGGCTCTGGCTCTAGTAGGCAGTACTTC.

This clone was picked up many times. The chain has TRBV5-4 and TRBJ1-1, with 9 bases fitting TRBD1. The CDR3 runs 16 residues. The junction had 6 bases not matched to a gene; V was cut back by 0 bases and J by 3 bases. CDR1 and CDR2 from the germline V gene are SGHNT and YYREEE (reference sequence). CDR3 coding DNA: TGTGCCAGCAGCTTGGGGGACAGGGTGGAGGACACTGAAGCTTTCTTT. It codes for CASSLGDRVEDTEAFF.

The chain couples TRBV30 to TRBJ1-3; tentative D call: TRBD1 (6 bases). The germline CDR1 and CDR2 sequences are GTSNPN and SVGIG (reference sequence). This CDR3 has 11 residues. V shed 1 base and J shed 11 bases, with 9 bases lying between them. For the CDR3, the DNA is TGTGCCTGGAGTGGGTCAGGGGCCATATATTTT. This codes for CAWSGSGAIYF.

The chain links TRBV4-3 to TRBJ1-1, with 7 bases fitting TRBD1. The CDR3 length is 14 residues. V dropped 2 bases and J dropped 4; count of bases not matched to a gene: 4. Germline-derived CDR1 and CDR2 are LGHNA and YSLEER. The CDR3 DNA follows: TGCGCCAGCAGCCAACACGCAGGGGGCACTGAAGCTTTCTTT. This gives the protein CASSQHAGGTEAFF.

V is TRBV27 and J is TRBJ1-5; 11 bases fit TRBD1. Germline assignment: CDR1 MNHEY and CDR2 SMNVEV (reference sequence). J lost 4 bases, V lost 6 bases, and 5 bases had no gene match. This CDR3 has 15 residues. The CDR3 nucleotides read TGTGCCAGCAGGGAGGACAGGGGGCGAAATCAGCCCCAGCATTTT. Residues: CASREDRGRNQPQHF.

The J gene is TRBJ1-2, the V gene TRBV7-9; the D is unclear. Germline CDR1 reads SEHNR; CDR2 reads FQNEAQ (reference sequence). The CDR3 is made up of 13 amino acids. Trimming pared 2 bases from V and 7 bases from J, leaving 11 bases between. The CDR3 is CASSLRGFVGYTF. The CDR3 bases are TGTGCCAGCAGCTTACGGGGTTTTGTTGGCTACACCTTC.

This clone was observed a single time. V and J are TRBV10-1 and TRBJ1-1; 7 bases are a match to TRBD1. The CDR3 runs 15 residues. After removal of 10 bases from V and 3 bases from J, the junction contained 14 bases not matched to a gene. From germline, CDR1 is WNHNN and CDR2 SYGVQD (reference sequence). The DNA of the CDR3 is TGCGCCACCGACGACAGGGAAAGGGTGGACACTGAAGCTTTCTTT. Its protein is CATDDRERVDTEAFF.